The clone carrying this T cell receptor (beta chain) was counted once. Its target is unknown. These data originate in a study of beta chain features in type 1 diabetes. The study, taken as a whole, reports: For Type 1 diabetes patients, all four CD4+ subsets carried TCRB CDR3s that were moderately but significantly shorter.

The entirety of the isolated RNA underwent reverse transcription, so expressed TCRB transcripts were sequenced. The data were produced by immunoSEQ multiplex PCR, yet TCRdb's version contains in-frame clones alone and is incomplete. This sample has 500,000 to 650,000 clones; about an eighth occur once, and the top ten carry around 0.12%. The length of the CDR3 is 15 residues. Per the germline V gene, CDR1 is SGHNT and CDR2 is YYREEE (reference sequence). Trimming removed 4 bases from V and 4 bases from J, with 17 bases in between. The sample comprised naive CD4+ T cells from blood. V usage is TRBV5-4 and J usage is TRBJ1-2; no firm D call. This TCR derives from a man aged 25 to 40 with type 1 diabetes. The DNA of the CDR3 is TGTGCCAGCAGCCCGATGGGGTCCGGAAGCTATGGCTACACCTTC. Protein product: CASSPMGSGSYGYTF.